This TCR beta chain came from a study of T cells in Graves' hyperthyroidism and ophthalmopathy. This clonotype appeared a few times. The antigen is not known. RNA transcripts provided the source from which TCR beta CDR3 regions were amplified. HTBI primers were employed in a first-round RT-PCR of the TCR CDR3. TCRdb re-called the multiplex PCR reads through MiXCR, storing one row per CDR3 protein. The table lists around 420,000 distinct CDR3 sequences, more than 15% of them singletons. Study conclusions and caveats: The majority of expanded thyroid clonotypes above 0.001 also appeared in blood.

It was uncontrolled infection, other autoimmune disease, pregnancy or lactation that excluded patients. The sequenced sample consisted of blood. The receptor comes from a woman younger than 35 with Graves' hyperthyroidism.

The CDR3: CASRSTIYSGVDQPQHF. The CDR3 DNA is TGTGCCAGCAGGTCCACGATCTATTCAGGGGTAGATCAGCCCCAGCATTTT. The V call is TRBV28, the J call TRBJ1-5; weak D call: TRBD1 (6 bases). CDR1 MDHEN and CDR2 SYDVKM come from the germline V gene. The V gene lost 6 bases and the J gene lost 5 bases, with 23 bases spanning the gap. The CDR3 has 17 residues.